The 4 T cell receptor beta chains reported below all come from one sample, sequenced in a study of T cells after yellow fever vaccination. Each CDR3 protein is one row after TCRdb ran MiXCR on the 5' RACE reads. The sample has hundreds of thousands of distinct CDR3 sequences; roughly a sixth are singletons. The specimen was PBMCs, collected before the yellow fever booster vaccination. The origin of the receptors is a man aged 18-30 years who received the YFV17D yellow fever vaccine.

The V gene is TRBV20-1, the J gene TRBJ1-1; D unresolved. Trimming pared 2 bases from V and 0 bases from J, leaving 7 bases between. In germline, CDR1 is DFQATT, CDR2 SNEGSKA (reference sequence). This CDR3 spans 13 amino acids. Here the CDR3 DNA reads TGCAGTGCTAGATACAGAATGAACACTGAAGCTTTCTTT. Encoded protein: CSARYRMNTEAFF.

The rearrangement links TRBV20-1 to TRBJ1-5; no reliable D call. Germline-derived CDR1 and CDR2 are DFQATT and SNEGSKA (reference sequence). V lost 1 base, J lost 7 bases, and 14 bases lay in between. The CDR3 totals 14 residues. CDR3 protein: CSARGVSPGQPQHF. The CDR3, as DNA: TGCAGTGCTAGAGGGGTTAGCCCCGGGCAGCCCCAGCATTTT.

This clonotype was counted between two and nine times. V gene TRBV6-6 combines with J gene TRBJ1-5; 10 nucleotides line up with TRBD1. V shed 7 bases and J 6 bases; nucleotides not matched to a gene: 3. Germline V gene data show CDR1 as MNHNY and CDR2 as SVGAGI (reference sequence). The CDR3 length is 13 residues. CDR3: CASTRQGAQPQHF. For the CDR3, the DNA is TGTGCCAGCACCAGACAGGGGGCTCAGCCCCAGCATTTT.

In its sample, this clonotype was seen a few times. The CDR3 nucleotides read TGCAGTGCTAGGGACGGCATCTCTGGAAACACCATATATTTT. It yields the protein CSARDGISGNTIYF. The chain recombines TRBV20-1 with TRBJ1-3, with D unclear. Per germline, CDR1 DFQATT and CDR2 SNEGSKA (reference sequence). The V end lost 3 bases, the J end lost 0 bases, and 9 bases lay between the germline ends. The CDR3 spans 14 residues.